The 24 T cell receptor beta chains given below trace back to one sample, sequenced in a study of cytomegalovirus exposure and HLA in healthy donors. PCR amplification relied on 60 Vbeta primers (plus 13 Jbeta primers). Profiling relied on immunoSEQ multiplex PCR, and the TCRdb table lists in-frame clones only, not all of them. The sample carries about 160,000 clones, 80% recorded once. The sequenced sample was PBMCs. These receptor sequences come from a man aged 25-45 years in good health and CMV-seronegative.

This clone was seen only once. This sequence joins TRBV30 and TRBJ2-1, with TRBD2 identical over 9 bases. The V and J ends lost 4 bases and 6 bases, in that order; junction bases with no gene match: 13. The length of the CDR3 is 16 residues. CDR1 and CDR2 from the germline V gene are GTSNPN and SVGIG (reference sequence). The CDR3 DNA reads as TGTGCCTGGAACCCCTCGACTAGCGGAATCATCAATGAGCAGTTCTTC. Its translation: CAWNPSTSGIINEQFF.

The chain uses TRBV6-6 and TRBJ1-5, with 9 bases identical to TRBD1. J was trimmed by 5 bases and V by 2 bases; bases with no gene match: 4. CDR3 length: 15 amino acids. Germline V gene sequence: CDR1 MNHNY, CDR2 SVGAGI (reference sequence). As DNA, the CDR3 is TGTGCCAGCAGTTACACCAGACAGGGGGATCAGCCCCAGCATTTT. Its translation is CASSYTRQGDQPQHF.

The gene calls are TRBV7-8 and TRBJ2-2, with a tentative D call TRBD2 (7 bases). The CDR3 sequence is 19 residues long. V lost 1 base to trimming and J lost 3 bases, with 21 bases between them. Germline V CDR1 and CDR2: SGHVS, FQNEAQ. The CDR3 spells CASSLVAWGGGYDTGELFF. For the CDR3, the DNA is TGTGCCAGCAGCTTAGTAGCTTGGGGGGGCGGCTATGACACCGGGGAGCTGTTTTTT.

The genes are TRBV28 and TRBJ2-5, with D possibly TRBD1 on 5 matching bases. From germline, CDR1 is MDHEN and CDR2 SYDVKM. V was shortened by 6 bases and J by 4 bases, with 18 bases between the two germline ends. This CDR3 has 15 residues. The CDR3, as DNA: TGTGCCAGCAGCATCGACAGAGCTGCTCGAGAGACCCAGTACTTC. Protein product: CASSIDRAARETQYF.

This clone has only a few counts. The gene calls are TRBV30 and TRBJ2-7; D is undetermined. Trimming removed 2 bases from V and 4 bases from J, with 6 bases in between. CDR3 size: 11 residues. Germline CDR1 reads GTSNPN; CDR2 reads SVGIG (reference sequence). The CDR3 loop reads CAWSMSYEQYF. CDR3 sequence (DNA): TGTGCCTGGAGTATGAGTTACGAGCAGTACTTC.

This clone was detected a few times. CDR3 DNA sequence: TGCGCCAGCAGCTTGGTGCAGGTGGGACTCGGGAGTGGCTACACCTTC. Its protein product is CASSLVQVGLGSGYTF. This chain uses TRBV5-1 with TRBJ1-2; tentative D call: TRBD1 (5 bases). V gave up 0 bases and J gave up 7 bases, with 19 bases separating them. Germline CDR1 is SGHRS and CDR2 is YFSETQ. The CDR3 extends over 16 amino acids.

The table lists this clone with a few counts. The gene calls are TRBV19 and TRBJ1-5; no reliable D call. This CDR3 is 14 amino acids long. Germline CDR1 LNHDA, CDR2 SQIVND (reference sequence). V was cut by 3 bases and J by 0 bases, with 6 bases left in between. CDR3 coding DNA: TGTGCCAGTAGTATTCAGGTTAGCAATCAGCCCCAGCATTTT. Translating gives CASSIQVSNQPQHF.

This chain uses TRBV5-1 with TRBJ2-7; 8 positions agree with TRBD2. V shed 2 bases and J 5 bases; nucleotides not matched to a gene: 3. The CDR3 spans 13 residues. Germline CDR1 and CDR2: SGHRS and YFSETQ. Written as DNA, the CDR3 is TGCGCCAGCAGCTTCTCCGGGAGGGACGAGCAGTACTTC. Amino acid sequence: CASSFSGRDEQYF.

V and J are TRBV28 and TRBJ2-7, with a tentative D call TRBD1 (5 bases). Trimming stripped 7 bases from V and 7 bases from J, with 20 bases between. Germline V lookup: CDR1 MDHEN, CDR2 SYDVKM. The CDR3 contains 14 residues. DNA for the CDR3: TGTGCCAGCACCCCCGGCACGTCAGGGATGGAGCAGTACTTC. It encodes CASTPGTSGMEQYF.

This chain links TRBV27 with TRBJ1-4; 10 bases are shared with TRBD1. V shed 6 bases, J shed 5 bases, and the junction held 6 bases outside the gene matches. Germline lookup yields CDR1 MNHEY and CDR2 SMNVEV (reference sequence). The CDR3 runs to 15 residues. CDR3 amino acids: CASSPRQGANEKLFF. In DNA form, the CDR3 reads TGTGCCAGCAGCCCTAGACAGGGGGCGAATGAAAAACTGTTTTTT.

This chain connects TRBV5-1 to TRBJ1-4, with TRBD1 matching over 7 bases. This CDR3 has 14 amino acids. Trimming cost V 2 bases and J 6 bases; bases outside gene matches: 4. Germline assignment: CDR1 SGHRS and CDR2 YFSETQ. The CDR3, as DNA: TGCGCCAGCAGCTTAGGAGGGGGCGATGAAAAACTGTTTTTT. This translates into CASSLGGGDEKLFF. Drawing the rest from reference TRBV5-1 and TRBJ1-4, the complete variable domain is KAGVTQTPRYLIKTRGQQVTLSCSPISGHRSVSWYQQTPGQGLQFLFEYFSETQRNKGNFPGRFSGRQFSNSRSEMNVSTLELGDSALYLCASSLGGGDEKLFFGSGTQLSVL.

The gene calls are TRBV18 and TRBJ1-2; the D gene is possibly TRBD1 (6 bases). The CDR3 has 15 amino acids. CDR1 KGHSH and CDR2 LQKENI come from the germline V gene. V lost 2 bases, J lost 8 bases, and 18 bases lay in between. For the CDR3, the DNA is TGTGCCAGCTCACCATCAGCTCCCAGGGGATTAGGCTACACCTTC. Its translation is CASSPSAPRGLGYTF.

V and J are TRBV10-3 and TRBJ1-4, with 10 positions matching TRBD1. Germline values: CDR1 ENHRY, CDR2 SYGVKD. Trimming took 10 bases from V and 6 from J; bases not matched to a gene: 14. The CDR3 runs 16 residues. The CDR3 loop is CATGQGMGLLHEKLFF. The CDR3 nucleotides are TGTGCCACGGGACAGGGGATGGGCCTGCTTCATGAAAAACTGTTTTTT.

This chain joins TRBV30 and TRBJ2-5; 7 bases are shared with TRBD1. V gave up 1 base and J gave up 2 bases; unmatched junction bases: 7. The CDR3 has 15 amino acids. Germline V CDR1 and CDR2: GTSNPN, SVGIG (reference sequence). The CDR3 protein is CAWSAGTVKQETQYF. The CDR3 nucleotides are TGTGCCTGGAGTGCCGGGACAGTTAAACAAGAGACCCAGTACTTC.

Only a few counts were recorded for this clone. The chain is built from TRBV27 and TRBJ1-4, with D perhaps TRBD1 (6 bases). The germline V and J ends were trimmed by 4 bases and 3 bases, with 18 bases remaining between them. The CDR3 is 17 amino acids. The germline V gene has CDR1 MNHEY and CDR2 SMNVEV (reference sequence). The CDR3 bases are TGTGCCAGCAGTTACGATCCCGGGACATTGGCTAATGAAAAACTGTTTTTT. As protein: CASSYDPGTLANEKLFF.

This rearrangement joins TRBV5-6 to TRBJ2-7, with a possible D match to TRBD2 (6 bases). The CDR3 is 13 residues long. Trimming left V 3 bases short and J 4 bases short, with 11 bases between. Germline lookup yields CDR1 SGHDT and CDR2 YYEEEE. CDR3 protein: CASSSAGPYEQYF. CDR3 in DNA: TGTGCCAGCAGCTCGGCGGGGCCTTACGAGCAGTACTTC. The full variable domain, completed using reference TRBV5-6 and TRBJ2-7, is DAGVTQSPTHLIKTRGQQVTLRCSPKSGHDTVSWYQQALGQGPQFIFQYYEEEERQRGNFPDRFSGHQFPNYSSELNVNALLLGDSALYLCASSSAGPYEQYFGPGTRLTVT.

The chain employs TRBV10-3 and TRBJ1-5; D might be TRBD1 (5 bases). The V end was cut by 6 bases, the J end by 2 bases, with 11 bases between. Germline values: CDR1 ENHRY, CDR2 SYGVKD. CDR3 size: 14 residues. CDR3 amino acids: CAISRTLGNQPQHF. The CDR3 bases are TGTGCCATCAGCAGGACATTGGGCAATCAGCCCCAGCATTTT.

A word on this clone: The junction and the germline gene differ at one end; a read error may be behind it. Other nucleotide sequences from this sample produce the same CDR3. This rearrangement joins TRBV27 to TRBJ1-2; 7 positions agree with TRBD1. In germline, CDR1 is MNHEY, CDR2 SMNVEV (reference sequence). There are 14 residues in the CDR3. The CDR3 loop is CASSRDSLLLGYTF. The CDR3 nucleotides read TGCGCCAGCAGTCGGGACAGCCTCCTTCTCGGCTACACCTTC.

The CDR3 loop reads CASSQMDRGNQPQHF. Written as DNA, the CDR3 is TGTGCCAGCTCACAGATGGACAGGGGCAATCAGCCCCAGCATTTT. The gene calls are TRBV18 and TRBJ1-5; TRBD1 matches at 8 bases. Germline V lookup: CDR1 KGHSH, CDR2 LQKENI. The CDR3 is 15 residues long. The V segment lost 4 bases and the J segment 2 bases; nucleotides outside the gene matches: 4.

This chain joins TRBV11-1 and TRBJ2-7; a weak D match, TRBD2 (5 bases). Trimming removed 1 base from V and 3 bases from J, with 10 bases in between. The CDR3 is 14 residues long. Germline assignment: CDR1 SGHAT and CDR2 FQDESV (reference sequence). In DNA, the CDR3 is TGTGCCAGCAGCTTAGAACCAAGCGGCTACGAGCAGTACTTC. It is translated as CASSLEPSGYEQYF.

The V and J genes are TRBV4-1 and TRBJ2-7; TRBD1 matches 7 bases. The CDR3 totals 14 residues. V lost 4 bases, J lost 2 bases, and 5 bases stayed unmatched. Per the germline V gene, CDR1 is MGHRA and CDR2 is YSYEKL. DNA for the CDR3: TGCGCCAGCAGCCCGGGACAGTCTCCCTACGAGCAGTACTTC. It translates to CASSPGQSPYEQYF.

The chain uses TRBV9 and TRBJ2-7; 8 nucleotides match TRBD1. This CDR3 has 17 residues. Trimming took 0 bases from V and 2 from J; bases not matched to a gene: 10. The germline CDR1 and CDR2 sequences are SGDLS and YYNGEE. CDR3 DNA: TGTGCCAGCAGCGTAGGAGGGGTGGGACAGGTCGCCTACGAGCAGTACTTC. Translated, it gives CASSVGGVGQVAYEQYF.

V is TRBV7-9 and J is TRBJ1-1; TRBD1 matches 7 bases. Germline V gives CDR1 SEHNR, CDR2 FQNEAQ (reference sequence). This CDR3 has 14 amino acids. J lost 0 bases, V lost 2 bases, and 0 bases had no gene match. DNA for the CDR3: TGTGCCAGCAGCTTACAGGGGGTGAACACTGAAGCTTTCTTT. This translates into CASSLQGVNTEAFF. Full variable domain (missing parts from reference TRBV7-9 and TRBJ1-1): DTGVSQNPRHKITKRGQNVTFRCDPISEHNRLYWYRQTLGQGPEFLTYFQNEAQLEKSRLLSDRFSAERPKGSFSTLEIQRTEQGDSAMYLCASSLQGVNTEAFFGQGTRLTVV.

The chain uses TRBV5-6 and TRBJ2-1; TRBD2 matches at 7 bases. This CDR3 has 13 residues. Per germline, CDR1 SGHDT and CDR2 YYEEEE. The ends lost 3 bases at V and 11 bases at J; junction bases unmatched: 8. CDR3 sequence (DNA): TGTGCCAGCAGCTGGGGAACTAGCGTGCAGCAGTTCTTC. Protein sequence: CASSWGTSVQQFF.